Shown below are 14 T cell receptor beta chains from a single sample sequenced in a study of CD8 T cells in Susac syndrome. About 0.5 to 1 ug RNA was reverse transcribed with random hexamers. Via MiXCR, TCRdb re-called the immunoSEQ multiplex PCR reads, giving one row per CDR3 protein. The sample lists about 210,000 distinct CDR3 sequences; over 90% were seen once. Sequencing was carried out using CD4+ T cells from PBMCs. These receptors all come from a human donor with multiple sclerosis.

The V call is TRBV29-1, the J call TRBJ2-7; tentatively, D is TRBD1 (5 bases). V shed 6 bases and J shed 2 bases, with 20 bases lying between them. CDR1 is SQVTM, CDR2 ANQGSEA, per germline. The CDR3 has 15 residues. The CDR3 here is CSVTSDSPHPYEQYF. CDR3 in DNA: TGCAGCGTAACTTCCGACAGCCCGCACCCCTACGAGCAGTACTTC.

This clonotype came up once. The V call is TRBV20-1, the J call TRBJ2-3; D is possibly TRBD1 (6 bases). Germline values: CDR1 DFQATT, CDR2 SNEGSKA (reference sequence). The V end was cut by 1 base, the J end by 2 bases, with 10 bases between. The CDR3 sequence is 14 residues long. CDR3 coding DNA: TGCAGTGCTAGAGGGACAGAGTCCACAGATACGCAGTATTTT. This encodes CSARGTESTDTQYF.

The J gene is TRBJ1-1, the V gene TRBV29-1; maybe TRBD1 (5 bases). CDR1 SQVTM and CDR2 ANQGSEA come from the germline V gene. This CDR3 contains 12 residues. Trimming pared 4 bases from V and 12 bases from J, leaving 18 bases between. CDR3 bases: TGCAGCGTTGCCAGGGATGGGGGGAGAACTTTCTTT. Amino acid sequence: CSVARDGGRTFF.

This clonotype has just one count. The gene calls are TRBV15 and TRBJ2-3, with 10 bases identical to TRBD2. The V gene's germline CDR1 is LNHNV and CDR2 YYDKDF (reference sequence). Trimming took 1 base from V and 2 from J; bases not matched to a gene: 3. The CDR3 length is 16 residues. CDR3 DNA: TGTGCCACCAGCAGAGCTCTAGCGGGGGACACAGATACGCAGTATTTT. Protein sequence: CATSRALAGDTDTQYF.

The chain carries TRBV7-2 and TRBJ1-5; perhaps TRBD1 as D (5 bases). Germline V lookup: CDR1 SGHTA, CDR2 FQGNSA. CDR3 length: 14 amino acids. The ends were cut back, 4 bases at V and 1 base at J, with 8 bases in the middle. The CDR3 nucleotides read TGTGCCAGCAGCTATCGGACAAGCAATCAGCCCCAGCATTTT. It codes for CASSYRTSNQPQHF.

The chain carries TRBV20-1 and TRBJ2-5; D possibly corresponds to TRBD2 (6 bases). Trimming removed 3 bases at V and 5 bases at J, with 10 bases between. The length of the CDR3 is 12 residues. CDR1 DFQATT and CDR2 SNEGSKA come from the germline V gene (reference sequence). In nucleotides, the CDR3 is TGCAGTGCTAGGACTAGAGGGGAGACCCAGTACTTC. Its protein is CSARTRGETQYF.

This clonotype was observed a single time. Here the CDR3 reads CASNSQRGLSTDTQYF. The CDR3 coding sequence is TGTGCCAGCAACTCCCAGCGGGGCTTAAGCACAGATACGCAGTATTTT. The chain couples TRBV5-4 to TRBJ2-3, with 7 bases matching TRBD2. The CDR3 contains 16 residues. V lost 6 bases and J lost 0; bases outside the gene matches: 10. Per germline, CDR1 SGHNT and CDR2 YYREEE (reference sequence). The full variable domain, its missing parts supplied by reference TRBV5-4 and TRBJ2-3, is ETGVTQSPTHLIKTRGQQVTLRCSSQSGHNTVSWYQQALGQGPQFIFQYYREEENGRGNFPPRFSGLQFPNYSSELNVNALELDDSALYLCASNSQRGLSTDTQYFGPGTRLTVL.

The chain couples TRBV30 to TRBJ1-2; D unresolved. V lost 0 bases and J 6 bases, leaving 8 bases between the germline ends. Germline CDR1 and CDR2: GTSNPN and SVGIG (reference sequence). The CDR3 has 12 amino acids. Here the CDR3 DNA reads TGTGCCTGGAGTGTACGACTTCATGGCTACACCTTC. This encodes CAWSVRLHGYTF. The whole variable domain, remainder taken from reference TRBV30 and TRBJ1-2, is SQTIHQWPATLVQPVGSPLSLECTVEGTSNPNLYWYRQAAGRGLQLLFYSVGIGQISSEVPQNLSASRPQDRQFILSSKKLLLSDSGFYLCAWSVRLHGYTFGSGTRLTVV.

This chain links TRBV7-9 with TRBJ1-1, with no clear D. The germline CDR1 and CDR2 sequences are SEHNR and FQNEAQ (reference sequence). CDR3 size: 14 residues. The ends were cut back, 0 bases at V and 1 base at J, with 6 bases in the middle. CDR3 nucleotides: TGTGCCAGCAGCTTAGCGGCCGGGAACACTGAAGCTTTCTTT. Its translation: CASSLAAGNTEAFF. Full variable domain (missing parts from reference TRBV7-9 and TRBJ1-1): DTGVSQNPRHKITKRGQNVTFRCDPISEHNRLYWYRQTLGQGPEFLTYFQNEAQLEKSRLLSDRFSAERPKGSFSTLEIQRTEQGDSAMYLCASSLAAGNTEAFFGQGTRLTVV.

The CDR3 spells CASSQERFINGANTGELFF. The CDR3 nucleotides are TGTGCCAGCAGCCAAGAACGGTTCATTAACGGGGCTAACACCGGGGAGCTGTTTTTT. The chain is built from TRBV3-1 and TRBJ2-2; possibly TRBD1 or TRBD2 for D (5 bases each). V shed 0 bases and J shed 2 bases, with 19 bases lying between them. This CDR3 is 19 amino acids long. The germline V gene encodes CDR1 LGHDT and CDR2 YNNKEL (reference sequence).

This clonotype was seen once. The chain recombines TRBV28 with TRBJ1-2, with a weak D call TRBD1 (6 bases). CDR3 length equals 15 residues. Germline V gene lookup returns CDR1 MDHEN and CDR2 SYDVKM. V dropped 6 bases and J dropped 4 bases, with 18 bases sitting between them. The DNA for the CDR3 is TGTGCCAGCAGCCCAAACCTACAGGGTTCCTATGGCTACACCTTC. Translated, it gives CASSPNLQGSYGYTF.

This clonotype was seen a handful of times. The CDR3 region has the DNA TGTGCCAGCAGCTTAAATGGGAACACTGAAGCTTTCTTT. Amino acid sequence: CASSLNGNTEAFF. The V and J genes are TRBV7-3 and TRBJ1-1; D remains ambiguous. Germline V CDR1 and CDR2: SGHTA, FQGTGA. The V end was cut by 1 base, the J end by 1 base, with 4 bases between. This CDR3 has 13 residues. Full variable domain (remainder filled in from reference TRBV7-3 and TRBJ1-1): GAGVSQTPSNKVTEKGKYVELRCDPISGHTALYWYRQSLGQGPEFLIYFQGTGAADDSGLPNDRFFAVRPEGSVSTLKIQRTERGDSAVYLCASSLNGNTEAFFGQGTRLTVV.

The chain carries TRBV3-1 and TRBJ2-1, with TRBD1 matching 10 bases. J lost 8 bases, V lost 3 bases, and 7 bases had no gene match. The CDR3 extends over 15 amino acids. Germline CDR1 and CDR2: LGHDT and YNNKEL (reference sequence). The CDR3 spells CASSQGTGEWYEQFF. Here the CDR3 DNA reads TGTGCCAGCAGCCAGGGGACAGGGGAATGGTATGAGCAGTTCTTC.

This clonotype was found a few times. This chain uses TRBV30 with TRBJ2-7, with no clear D. CDR1 and CDR2 (germline): GTSNPN, SVGIG (reference sequence). The germline V and J ends were trimmed by 1 base and 7 bases, with 8 bases remaining between them. The CDR3 contains 11 residues. This CDR3 reads CAWSAGGEQYF. Here the CDR3 DNA reads TGTGCCTGGAGTGCGGGCGGTGAGCAGTACTTC.